Sequencing of this T cell receptor beta chain was carried out in a study of CD8 T cells in acute hepatitis C reinfection. The CDR3 length is 15 residues. Germline loops: CDR1 MNHEY, CDR2 SVGAGI. V lost 3 bases and J lost 5, with 17 bases in between. Study findings and constraints: Preferential TRBV04 and TRBV06 usage appeared in all groups and was not explained by the naive pool.

Of note for this clone: No antigen is known for it.

Measured with immunoSEQ multiplex PCR; TCRdb has only the in-frame clones, and not every one. The data hold 35,000 to 40,000 clones, with approximately 87% observed a single time. The sample's time point: naive CD8 control sorted from an acute-time-point sample. This clonotype originated in a man younger than 40 with chronic hepatitis C. This chain uses TRBV6-5 with TRBJ2-7, with D possibly being TRBD1 (6 bases). What was sequenced was naive CD8+ T cells from PBMCs. The DNA for the CDR3 is TGTGCCAGCAGTTATGGGCCATACAGGGTCGACGAGCAGTACTTC. Its protein product is CASSYGPYRVDEQYF.